These T cell receptor beta chains were read from a single sample in a study of early T cells in non-severe SARS-CoV-2 infection. TCRdb called the 5' RACE reads again in MiXCR, with one record for every CDR3 protein. This table has 85,000 to 100,000 distinct CDR3 sequences, 9.5% to 12% appearing once. Specimen: whole blood, collected at baseline. These receptors all come from an adult who was a healthcare worker with PCR-confirmed SARS-CoV-2 infection or an uninfected control (not recorded which). The CDR3 runs from the conserved cysteine through the conserved F or W. D genes are given only for firm matches. Size tells how often a clone was seen (once, few, many) or the class of an expanded clone, and some rows leave it out.

v_call	j_call	clone_size	d_call	cdr3_nt	cdr3_aa
TRBV29-1	TRBJ2-5	many	NA	TGCAGCGTTGAGATGTGGGGTCAAGAGACCCAGTACTTC	CSVEMWGQETQYF
TRBV29-1	TRBJ2-1	many	NA	TGCAGCGCCCGACAGTTCGCCTTCTCCTACAATGAGCAGTTCTTC	CSARQFAFSYNEQFF
TRBV7-8	TRBJ2-2	NA	NA	TGTGCCAGCAGCACGGGACAAGCGAACACCGGGGAGCTGTTTTTT	CASSTGQANTGELFF
TRBV29-1	TRBJ2-7	many	NA	TGCAGCGTGGGCGGGACAGAGTACGAGCAGTACTTC	CSVGGTEYEQYF
TRBV6-5	TRBJ1-2	few	NA	TGTGCCAGCAGTTACGATCCCACAGGGTATGGCTACACCTTC	CASSYDPTGYGYTF
TRBV24-1	TRBJ2-1	many	NA	TGTGCCACCAGTGATTTGAGACAGGCGAACAATGAGCAGTTCTTC	CATSDLRQANNEQFF
TRBV6-6	TRBJ1-4	few	TRBD1	TGTGCCAGCAGCAGAGGGGACCGACAGGGTGACAAACTGTTTTTT	CASSRGDRQGDKLFF
TRBV20-1	TRBJ2-3	many	TRBD2	TGCAGTGCTAGATCCTCTAGCGGGAGGATTGAAGATACGCAGTATTTT	CSARSSSGRIEDTQYF
TRBV29-1	TRBJ2-1	few	NA	TGCAGCGCCCGAGCCGGTGAGCAGTTCTTC	CSARAGEQFF
TRBV10-3	TRBJ1-3	many	NA	TGTGCCATCAGTCCGCATTCGGGACAAAACAAAACTTCCTCCTTTTCTGGAAACACCATATATTTT	CAISPHSGQNKTSSFSGNTIYF
TRBV24-1	TRBJ2-1	many	TRBD2	TGTGCCACCAGTGATTTTCCGGCGGGGGGGCTCAATGAGCAGTTCTTC	CATSDFPAGGLNEQFF
TRBV5-1	TRBJ2-3	NA	TRBD1	TGCGCCAGCAGCAATGGACAGGGGAAAAGCACAGATACGCAGTATTTT	CASSNGQGKSTDTQYF
TRBV5-5	TRBJ1-4	NA	NA	TGTGCCAGCAGCCTGGACAGCCCTAATGAAAAACTGTTTTTT	CASSLDSPNEKLFF
TRBV3-1	TRBJ2-1	many	NA	TGTGCCAGCAGCCCCTCTGGGGTCGGTGAGCAGTTCTTC	CASSPSGVGEQFF
TRBV7-3	TRBJ2-1	NA	TRBD2	TGTGCCAGCAGCTTAACTCCCTCAGGACTAGCGGGAGGCTCCTACAATGAGCAGTTCTTC	CASSLTPSGLAGGSYNEQFF
TRBV24-1	TRBJ1-1	few	TRBD1	TGTGCCACCAGTGATTTATGGGACAGGGTTGGAGCTTTCTTT	CATSDLWDRVGAFF
TRBV29-1	TRBJ2-1	many	NA	TGCAGCGTTGAAGTAAGCGGGCAGGGTTTTAAGCAGTTCTTC	CSVEVSGQGFKQFF
TRBV7-2	TRBJ2-7	few	TRBD2	TGTGCCAGCAGCTTACTAGCGGGCGACGAGCAGTACTTC	CASSLLAGDEQYF
TRBV7-2	TRBJ2-2	many	TRBD2	TGTGCCAGCAGCTTATTTAGCGGGACACTCACCGGGGAGCTGTTTTTT	CASSLFSGTLTGELFF
TRBV9	TRBJ1-6	few	NA	TGTGCCAGCAGTATAGGCAGGGGCTCAGATTCACCCCTCCACTTT	CASSIGRGSDSPLHF
TRBV6-6	TRBJ2-2	NA	NA	TGTGCCAGCAGTTACCCTACTCAGGGAGTCGGGGAGCTGTTTTTT	CASSYPTQGVGELFF
TRBV11-1	TRBJ2-2	NA	NA	TGTGCCAGCAGCCACTACGGGGGGAACACCGGGGAGCTGTTTTTT	CASSHYGGNTGELFF
TRBV2	TRBJ2-2	NA	NA	TGTGCCAGCAGGGAGACATACACCGGGGAGCTGTTTTTT	CASRETYTGELFF
TRBV11-2	TRBJ2-7	few	TRBD2	TGTGCCAGCAGCTTCACTAGCGGGACGTGGTACGAGCAGTACTTC	CASSFTSGTWYEQYF
TRBV6-1	TRBJ1-1	few	NA	TGTGCCAGCAGTGAATTCTGGGGGCGAGAAGCTTTCTTT	CASSEFWGREAFF
TRBV6-2/TRBV6-3	TRBJ2-1	few	TRBD2	TGTGCCAGCAGTTACTCGATTATGCGGGGGTCCTACAATGAGCAGTTCTTC	CASSYSIMRGSYNEQFF
TRBV6-5	TRBJ2-2	few	NA	TGTGCCAGCAGTCTCGCGAAGTCAGGGTACCCCGGGGAGCTGTTTTTT	CASSLAKSGYPGELFF
TRBV2	TRBJ2-3	NA	NA	TGTGCCAGCAGTGAGCGGCCAGGGAATACCGATACGCAGTATTTT	CASSERPGNTDTQYF
TRBV10-1	TRBJ2-1	NA	TRBD2	TGCGCCAGCAGTCCGAGCGGGAGCCGCTACAATGAGCAGTTCTTC	CASSPSGSRYNEQFF
TRBV14	TRBJ1-2	few	NA	TGTGCCAGCAGCACGGCGGGGGGCTCTGGCTACACCTTC	CASSTAGGSGYTF
TRBV7-6	TRBJ2-7	NA	TRBD2	TGTGCCAGCAGCTTAGAAGCGGGAGGCACCTACGAGCAGTACTTC	CASSLEAGGTYEQYF
TRBV12-3/TRBV12-4	TRBJ2-7	NA	NA	TGTGCCAGCAGTTCAGACCGTTTCTACGAGCAGTACTTC	CASSSDRFYEQYF
TRBV18	TRBJ2-1	many	NA	TGTGCCAGCTCACTTACCGACAACTACAATGAGCAGTTCTTC	CASSLTDNYNEQFF
TRBV12-3/TRBV12-4	TRBJ2-7	NA	TRBD1	TGTGCCAGCAGTTTTCTGGGACAGGGGTACGAGCAGTACTTC	CASSFLGQGYEQYF
TRBV5-1	TRBJ1-2	NA	TRBD1	TGCGCCAGCAGCTCGACAGGGCAGGGTTATGGCTACACCTTC	CASSSTGQGYGYTF
TRBV20-1	TRBJ1-4	few	NA	TGCAGTGCTAGAGATTGGGCGAACCCAAATGAAAAACTGTTTTTT	CSARDWANPNEKLFF
TRBV11-2	TRBJ2-1	few	TRBD2	TGTGCCAGCAGAATGAGCGGGGACTACAATGAGCAGTTCTTC	CASRMSGDYNEQFF
TRBV4-1	TRBJ2-7	once	TRBD2	TGCGCCAGCAGCCAAGAAGGACGGGAGGACGAGCAGTACTTC	CASSQEGREDEQYF
TRBV7-9	TRBJ2-2	few	TRBD1	TGTGCCAGCAGCTCACCGGGACAGGGGATCGGGGAGCTGTTTTTT	CASSSPGQGIGELFF
TRBV3-1	TRBJ2-7	few	TRBD2	TGTGCCAGCAGCCAATCGCGGGGGACGTCCTACGAGCAGTACTTC	CASSQSRGTSYEQYF
TRBV3-1	TRBJ2-7	many	NA	TGTGCCAGCAGCCATGACTATTCGTACGAGCAGTACTTC	CASSHDYSYEQYF
TRBV7-2	TRBJ1-2	many	NA	TGTGCCAGCAGCTTAGCTCGGCAGGGCGGAGGCTACACCTTC	CASSLARQGGGYTF
TRBV10-3	TRBJ1-1	NA	NA	TGTGCCATCACAGGGGCCCTTCCTAGCACTGAAGCTTTCTTT	CAITGALPSTEAFF
TRBV5-1	TRBJ1-1	few	NA	TGCGCCAGCAGCGACGGACAAGGCACTGAAGCTTTCTTT	CASSDGQGTEAFF
TRBV5-4	TRBJ2-3	many	TRBD2	TGTGCCAGCAGCTTGAGTAGCGGGAGTAGAGATACGCAGTATTTT	CASSLSSGSRDTQYF
TRBV2	TRBJ2-3	many	NA	TGTGCCAGCACTGAACAGGGATTTGGGGATACGCAGTATTTT	CASTEQGFGDTQYF
TRBV19	TRBJ2-7	NA	TRBD1	TGTGCCAGTAGAACCGGGACAGGGGGCCACGAGCAGTACTTC	CASRTGTGGHEQYF
TRBV27	TRBJ2-1	few	NA	TGTGCCAGCAGAAACCAAGGTGGACGGTCCTACAATGAGCAGTTCTTC	CASRNQGGRSYNEQFF
TRBV4-2	TRBJ2-5	few	NA	TGTGCCAGCAGTCCCGTTTTACCCCAAGAGACCCAGTACTTC	CASSPVLPQETQYF
TRBV4-3	TRBJ2-7	NA	NA	TGCGCCAGCAGCCAAGATGAGGGGGTCGAGCAGTACTTC	CASSQDEGVEQYF